This T cell receptor beta chain was observed in a study of T-cell memory formation after mild COVID-19. This clonotype was counted between two and nine times. The CDR3 is made up of 15 amino acids. Germline CDR1 reads MNHNY; CDR2 reads SVGAGI (reference sequence). V lost 2 bases and J lost 3; bases outside the gene matches: 3. Employing constant-segment primers, 5'RACE generated TCR alpha and TCR beta cDNA libraries bearing sample barcodes and UMIs. A single record per CDR3 protein comes from TCRdb applying MiXCR to the 5' RACE reads. Here the sample spans around 150,000 distinct CDR3 sequences, 9.5% to 13% being singletons.

The specimen was PBMCs or a T cell subset sorted from them (not recorded which). V is TRBV6-6 and J is TRBJ1-2, with 10 nucleotides matching TRBD1. The TCR originated in a man between 18 and 35 years old who had mild COVID-19 (a few samples of this study predate the infection). Cell type and time point are not known. The CDR3 DNA follows: TGTGCCAGCAGTTACGGGACAGGGGCTTACTATGGCTACACCTTC. Translation: CASSYGTGAYYGYTF.